This paragraph reports one T cell receptor beta chain. The antigen remains unidentified. Random-hexamer reverse transcription was applied to roughly 0.45 to 1 ug RNA. By means of immunoSEQ multiplex PCR, TCR beta CDR3 spanning 54 Vbeta and 13 Jbeta underwent amplification. Each CDR3 protein gets one entry after TCRdb re-called the immunoSEQ multiplex PCR reads with MiXCR. The table shows around 270,000 distinct CDR3 sequences, with around 89% occurring only once. Germline assignment: CDR1 MGHRA and CDR2 YSYEKL. The CDR3 contains 14 residues. V lost 1 base and J lost 7; bases outside the gene matches: 6. It was negative isolation that provided the CD8+ and CD4+ T cells, whereas TEMRA cells were enriched by FACS. This specimen comes from a study of CD8 T cells in Susac syndrome. Regarding the study as a whole: The study's TCR sequencing and HLA analysis drew on a certain number of individuals. That number was acknowledged as relatively small.

The origin of this receptor is a human donor with multiple sclerosis. The sample taken for sequencing was CD8+ T cells from PBMCs. This sequence joins TRBV4-1 and TRBJ2-7; 8 nucleotides align to TRBD2. The DNA for the CDR3 is TGCGCCAGCAGCCAAGTGGCCGGGGGGGAGGAGCAGTACTTC. Translation: CASSQVAGGEEQYF.